These 18 T cell receptor beta chains were all obtained from the same sample, sequenced in a study of molecular identifiers for immune sequencing clone quantification. In TCRdb, the PCR reads were re-called with MiXCR into one record per CDR3 protein. The data show over 90,000 distinct CDR3 sequences, about 32% seen once. The sequenced material came from naive CD8+ T cells from blood, with Jurkat cell RNA spiked in. The subset is: FACS-sorted CD8+CD4-CCR7+CD45RA+ naive T cells. These TCRs come from a human donor in good health. Some libraries in this study had Jurkat cell RNA spiked in.

A word on this clonotype: One junction end disagrees with the germline gene, perhaps due to a read error. The J gene is TRBJ2-1, the V gene TRBV12-3 or TRBV12-4; D ambiguous. The CDR3 is made up of 14 amino acids. CDR3 coding DNA: TGTGCCAGCAGAACTTGCGTAACCAACAATTTGCAGTTTTTC. Translating it yields CASRTCVTNNLQFF.

The rearrangement links TRBV9 to TRBJ2-5, with D possibly being TRBD1 (5 bases). The V end was cut by 0 bases, the J end by 2 bases, with 17 bases between. In germline, CDR1 is SGDLS, CDR2 YYNGEE. CDR3 length: 17 amino acids. The CDR3, as DNA: TGTGCCAGCAGCGTAGATATTCAAGGCAGGGCACAAGAGACCCAGTACTTC. Amino acid sequence: CASSVDIQGRAQETQYF.

V and J are TRBV6-5 and TRBJ2-5, with D tentatively TRBD1 or TRBD2 (5 bases each). Germline V gene data show CDR1 as MNHEY and CDR2 as SVGAGI. The ends were cut back, 6 bases at V and 1 base at J, with 21 bases in the middle. The CDR3 extends over 17 amino acids. The chain's CDR3 is CASSYELGVGSQETQYF. The CDR3 nucleotides read TGTGCCAGCAGCTACGAGTTGGGGGTAGGCTCCCAAGAGACCCAGTACTTC.

Only a few counts were recorded for this clonotype. The V call is TRBV9, the J call TRBJ1-5, with 8 nucleotides matching TRBD1. Germline assignment: CDR1 SGDLS and CDR2 YYNGEE. Losses at the gene ends were 3 bases for V and 4 bases for J; bases not matched to a gene: 6. The CDR3 runs 15 residues. CDR3 DNA sequence: TGTGCCAGCAGCGAAGGACAGGGACCAAATCAGCCCCAGCATTTT. Protein: CASSEGQGPNQPQHF.

This clonotype has a count of ten or more. The V and J genes are TRBV5-1 and TRBJ2-3; no definite D call. Germline CDR1 SGHRS, CDR2 YFSETQ. Trimming removed 0 bases at V and 6 bases at J, with 8 bases between. This CDR3 has 13 amino acids. The CDR3 DNA is TGCGCCAGCAGCTTGGAGATTTCGGATACGCAGTATTTT. It yields the protein CASSLEISDTQYF.

As concerns this clonotype: A much larger clone sits a single nucleotide away, making a read error possible. CDR3 amino acids: CASKANTGELFF. CDR3 nucleotide sequence: TGTGCCAGCAAAGCGAACACCGGGGAGCTGTTTTTT. The chain uses TRBV9 and TRBJ2-2, with no clear D. Germline CDR1 reads SGDLS; CDR2 reads YYNGEE. CDR3 length: 12 amino acids. Trimming took 6 bases from V and 0 from J, leaving 3 bases between them.

The chain links TRBV7-9 to TRBJ2-2; 14 bases map to TRBD2. The CDR3 sequence is 16 residues long. CDR1 and CDR2 from the germline V gene are SEHNR and FQNEAQ (reference sequence). V dropped 5 bases and J dropped 5; count of bases not matched to a gene: 4. CDR3 protein: CASSRGLAGGTGELFF. The CDR3 DNA reads as TGTGCCAGCAGCCGAGGACTAGCGGGAGGAACCGGGGAGCTGTTTTTT.

The V and J genes are TRBV6-6 and TRBJ2-7; tentatively, D is TRBD2 (5 bases). In germline, CDR1 is MNHNY, CDR2 SVGAGI (reference sequence). The CDR3 runs to 15 residues. With 7 bases removed from V and 4 bases from J, the gap between germline ends came to 20 bases. CDR3 sequence: CASTPLPGSSYEQYF. CDR3 DNA: TGTGCCAGCACCCCCCTTCCGGGGTCAAGTTACGAGCAGTACTTC.

This chain joins TRBV12-3 or TRBV12-4 and TRBJ1-5; D is possibly TRBD1 (6 bases). V was cut by 5 bases and J by 4 bases, with 12 bases left in between. This CDR3 comprises 14 residues. The CDR3 loop reads CASSATTGNQPQHF. In nucleotides, the CDR3 is TGTGCCAGCAGTGCTACGACAGGTAATCAGCCCCAGCATTTT.

This clonotype has just a few counts. The chain recombines TRBV25-1 with TRBJ2-1, with TRBD2 identical over 7 bases. The CDR3 runs to 14 residues. Per germline, CDR1 MGHDK and CDR2 SYGVNS. The J segment lost 6 bases and the V segment lost 6 bases, leaving 8 bases of the junction unmatched. CDR3 sequence reads: CASRGRARVNEQFF. The CDR3 bases are TGTGCCAGCAGGGGGAGGGCCCGGGTCAATGAGCAGTTCTTC.

This clonotype was seen more than once but under ten times. This chain connects TRBV6-5 to TRBJ1-5; no clear D. Trimming shortened V by 5 bases and J by 7 bases, and 15 bases separated the two germline ends. The V gene's germline CDR1 is MNHEY and CDR2 SVGAGI. This CDR3 contains 14 residues. CDR3 in amino acids: CASSPDSLIQPQHF. CDR3 in DNA: TGTGCCAGCAGTCCCGACTCTCTCATACAGCCCCAGCATTTT.

V usage is TRBV28 and J usage is TRBJ1-4; unclear D gene. The CDR3 sequence is 11 residues long. The germline V gene encodes CDR1 MDHEN and CDR2 SYDVKM. With 10 bases removed from V and 5 bases from J, the gap between germline ends came to 8 bases. CDR3 sequence (DNA): TGTGCCATCCGGTCGAATGAAAAACTGTTTTTT. Protein product: CAIRSNEKLFF.

This clonotype occurred many times. The chain recombines TRBV5-4 with TRBJ2-7; D is possibly TRBD1 (5 bases). V lost 3 bases to trimming and J lost 2 bases, with 15 bases between them. The CDR3 has 15 residues. Germline V gene lookup returns CDR1 SGHNT and CDR2 YYREEE (reference sequence). CDR3 DNA: TGTGCCAGCAGCTCACAGGCCCTCACCACCTACGAGCAGTACTTC. Translation: CASSSQALTTYEQYF.

Notes on this clonotype: Because the CDR3 is missing its conserved closing phenylalanine or tryptophan, this is likely a read error. This sequence joins TRBV10-2 and TRBJ1-1; 10 positions agree with TRBD1. After removal of 7 bases from V and 6 bases from J, the junction contained 2 bases not matched to a gene. This CDR3 has 12 amino acids. The germline V gene encodes CDR1 WSHSY and CDR2 SAAADI. In DNA form, the CDR3 reads TGCGCCAGCAACGGACAGGGGGCTGAAGCTTTCATT. Translation: CASNGQGAEAFI.

Many counts were recorded for this clonotype. The chain has TRBV28 and TRBJ2-3; tentative D call: TRBD2 (6 bases). The germline V gene encodes CDR1 MDHEN and CDR2 SYDVKM. The CDR3 loop spans 15 amino acids. Trimming cost V 5 bases and J 1 base, with 13 bases left between them. The CDR3 region is CASSIKRARTDTQYF. In DNA, the CDR3 is TGTGCCAGCAGTATAAAGCGGGCCCGCACAGATACGCAGTATTTT. The variable domain in full, completed from reference TRBV28 and TRBJ2-3, reads DVKVTQSSRYLVKRTGEKVFLECVQDMDHENMFWYRQDPGLGLRLIYFSYDVKMKEKGDIPEGYSVSREKKERFSLILESASTNQTSMYLCASSIKRARTDTQYFGPGTRLTVL.

CDR3 sequence: CASSIQSRTGELFF. CDR3 nucleotides: TGTGCCAGCAGTATACAGAGTCGCACCGGGGAGCTGTTTTTT. The chain is built from TRBV7-8 and TRBJ2-2; D is unclear. Trimming pared 6 bases from V and 4 bases from J, leaving 12 bases between. Per the germline V gene, CDR1 is SGHVS and CDR2 is FQNEAQ. This CDR3 is built from 14 residues.

This clonotype was found many times. This rearrangement joins TRBV7-9 to TRBJ2-7; D gene ambiguous. Per germline, CDR1 SEHNR and CDR2 FQNEAQ (reference sequence). The germline V and J ends were trimmed by 1 base and 6 bases, with 7 bases remaining between them. This CDR3 is built from 12 residues. The CDR3 here is CASSLGTSEQYF. The DNA of the CDR3 is TGTGCCAGCAGCTTAGGCACCTCCGAGCAGTACTTC.

This clonotype was observed once. The chain links TRBV9 to TRBJ1-3; 7 bases map to TRBD1. CDR3 length equals 15 residues. Germline assignment: CDR1 SGDLS and CDR2 YYNGEE. Germline trimming cut 2 bases from V and 9 bases from J; bases unmatched to any gene: 11. The DNA for the CDR3 is TGTGCCAGCAGCGTGGATGGACAGGTGCAGAGCACCATATATTTT. It translates to CASSVDGQVQSTIYF.